A selection of T cell receptor beta chains follows, all from one sample in a study of cytomegalovirus exposure and HLA in healthy donors. Data came from immunoSEQ multiplex PCR; TCRdb stores just in-frame clones and leaves some out. The sample includes 150,000 to 200,000 clones, roughly 80% of them seen just once. The specimen was PBMCs. These receptors originate from a young man in good health and CMV-seropositive. Each CDR3 is given with its conserved first and last residue. The D gene is left open where the match is weak. The size field is filled for only some rows; it gives once, few, many or a size class.

CDR3nt: TGTGCCAGCAGCCCAGCTAGCGGTGACGCCTACGAGCAGTACTTC
CDR3aa: CASSPASGDAYEQYF
len: 15
v_gene: TRBV9
abundance: .
j_gene: TRBJ2-7
d_gene: TRBD2

CDR3nt: TGTGCCAGCAGCTTAGCTGGGGCAGGGCAGACTGAAGCTTTCTTT
CDR3aa: CASSLAGAGQTEAFF
len: 15
v_gene: TRBV11-2
abundance: .
j_gene: TRBJ1-1
d_gene: .

CDR3nt: TGTGCCAGCAGCTCCGGACAGGGTAATGAAAAACTGTTTTTT
CDR3aa: CASSSGQGNEKLFF
len: 14
v_gene: TRBV7-2
abundance: .
j_gene: TRBJ1-4
d_gene: TRBD1

CDR3nt: TGCGCCAGCAGCGACGGGACACCCGGCGATGAGCAGTTCTTC
CDR3aa: CASSDGTPGDEQFF
len: 14
v_gene: TRBV5-1
abundance: .
j_gene: TRBJ2-1
d_gene: .

CDR3nt: TGTGCCAGCAGTGACCGCGCCAGCTGGAGATCTGTTGGCTACACCTTC
CDR3aa: CASSDRASWRSVGYTF
len: 16
v_gene: TRBV2
abundance: few
j_gene: TRBJ1-2
d_gene: .

CDR3nt: TGCGCCAGCAGTGACCCTGGACTAGCGGGCTCCTACGAGCAGTACTTC
CDR3aa: CASSDPGLAGSYEQYF
len: 16
v_gene: TRBV10-2
abundance: .
j_gene: TRBJ2-7
d_gene: TRBD2

CDR3nt: TGTGCCAGCAGCGGTGAACAGGGGGCTGAGGACTACAATGAGCAGTTCTTC
CDR3aa: CASSGEQGAEDYNEQFF
len: 17
v_gene: TRBV13
abundance: .
j_gene: TRBJ2-1
d_gene: TRBD1

CDR3nt: TGCGCCAGCAGTGCAGAACCCATGAACACTGAAGCTTTCTTT
CDR3aa: CASSAEPMNTEAFF
len: 14
v_gene: TRBV10-2
abundance: .
j_gene: TRBJ1-1
d_gene: .

CDR3nt: TGTGCCAGCAGCTTGTTAGCTAGCAATCAGCCCCAGCATTTT
CDR3aa: CASSLLASNQPQHF
len: 14
v_gene: TRBV5-5
abundance: .
j_gene: TRBJ1-5
d_gene: .

CDR3nt: TGTGCCAGTAGTAGAGGGAGTGAGGGTACTAATGAAAAACTGTTTTTT
CDR3aa: CASSRGSEGTNEKLFF
len: 16
v_gene: TRBV19
abundance: .
j_gene: TRBJ1-4
d_gene: .

CDR3nt: TGTGCCAGCAGCATACCACAGGGAACAGATACGCAGTATTTT
CDR3aa: CASSIPQGTDTQYF
len: 14
v_gene: TRBV5-4
abundance: .
j_gene: TRBJ2-3
d_gene: .

CDR3nt: TGTGCCATCAGTTCCTCAACGGGACAGGGGGCCTATGAGCAGTTCTTC
CDR3aa: CAISSSTGQGAYEQFF
len: 16
v_gene: TRBV10-3
abundance: .
j_gene: TRBJ2-1
d_gene: TRBD1

CDR3nt: TGTGCCAGCAACCCGGGGGGGCGGATTGAGACCCAGTACTTC
CDR3aa: CASNPGGRIETQYF
len: 14
v_gene: TRBV5-4
abundance: .
j_gene: TRBJ2-5
d_gene: TRBD2

CDR3nt: TGCAGCGGGATGGGACTAGCGCTAGGAAACATTCAGTACTTC
CDR3aa: CSGMGLALGNIQYF
len: 14
v_gene: TRBV29-1
abundance: .
j_gene: TRBJ2-4
d_gene: TRBD2

CDR3nt: TGCAGCGTTGAGGGGGGGGAGGAATGGAGGTATGAGCAGTTCTTC
CDR3aa: CSVEGGEEWRYEQFF
len: 15
v_gene: TRBV29-1
abundance: .
j_gene: TRBJ2-1
d_gene: TRBD2

CDR3nt: TGTGCCAGCAGTTATCGAGGGTTATCTGGAAACACCATATATTTT
CDR3aa: CASSYRGLSGNTIYF
len: 15
v_gene: TRBV6-5
abundance: .
j_gene: TRBJ1-3
d_gene: .

CDR3nt: TGCGCCAGCAGCTACGGGACTCAAAACATTCAGTACTTC
CDR3aa: CASSYGTQNIQYF
len: 13
v_gene: TRBV5-1
abundance: .
j_gene: TRBJ2-4
d_gene: .

CDR3nt: TGTGCCAGCAGCTTCTCTAGCGGGGGCCGCGGTGAGCAGTTCTTC
CDR3aa: CASSFSSGGRGEQFF
len: 15
v_gene: TRBV11-3
abundance: .
j_gene: TRBJ2-1
d_gene: TRBD2

CDR3nt: TGTGCCGCCCGGCGAGGCAGAATACAAGAGACCCAGTACTTC
CDR3aa: CAARRGRIQETQYF
len: 14
v_gene: TRBV6-5
abundance: .
j_gene: TRBJ2-5
d_gene: .

CDR3nt: TGCGCCAGCAGCTTGGGGTCCGGGGGTTATACCACAGATACGCAGTATTTT
CDR3aa: CASSLGSGGYTTDTQYF
len: 17
v_gene: TRBV5-1
abundance: .
j_gene: TRBJ2-3
d_gene: .

CDR3nt: TGTGCCAGCAGCCGAGGGACAGAATACAATCAGCCCCAGCATTTT
CDR3aa: CASSRGTEYNQPQHF
len: 15
v_gene: TRBV7-2
abundance: .
j_gene: TRBJ1-5
d_gene: TRBD1

CDR3nt: TGCGCCAGCAGCTTGTTACGACTAGCTAGATTCCAAGAGACCCAGTACTTC
CDR3aa: CASSLLRLARFQETQYF
len: 17
v_gene: TRBV5-1
abundance: once
j_gene: TRBJ2-5
d_gene: TRBD2

CDR3nt: TGTGCCTGGAGTGTTAAATACGAGCAGTACTTC
CDR3aa: CAWSVKYEQYF
len: 11
v_gene: TRBV30
abundance: .
j_gene: TRBJ2-7
d_gene: .

CDR3nt: TGTGCCAGCTCAGGGGGTCAGGGTAATGAAAAACTGTTTTTT
CDR3aa: CASSGGQGNEKLFF
len: 14
v_gene: TRBV6-5
abundance: .
j_gene: TRBJ1-4
d_gene: TRBD1

CDR3nt: TGTGCCAGCAGCTTACGAGGGGGCGGATACGAGCAGTACTTC
CDR3aa: CASSLRGGGYEQYF
len: 14
v_gene: TRBV7-8
abundance: .
j_gene: TRBJ2-7
d_gene: TRBD1

CDR3nt: TGTGCCAGCAGTCCACAAGCGGGAGGAGCCTACGAGCAGTACTTC
CDR3aa: CASSPQAGGAYEQYF
len: 15
v_gene: TRBV28
abundance: .
j_gene: TRBJ2-7
d_gene: TRBD2